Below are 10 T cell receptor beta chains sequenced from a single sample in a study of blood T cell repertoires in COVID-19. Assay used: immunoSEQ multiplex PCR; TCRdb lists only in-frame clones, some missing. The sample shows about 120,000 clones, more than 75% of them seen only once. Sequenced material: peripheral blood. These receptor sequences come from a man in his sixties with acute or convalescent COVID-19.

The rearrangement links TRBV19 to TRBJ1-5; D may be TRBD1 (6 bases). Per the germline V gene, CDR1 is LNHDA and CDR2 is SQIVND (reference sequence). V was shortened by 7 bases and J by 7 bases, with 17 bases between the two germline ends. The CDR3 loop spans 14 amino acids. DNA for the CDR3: TGTGCCAGTAAGATAGACAGGACACGCCAGCCCCAGCATTTT. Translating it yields CASKIDRTRQPQHF.

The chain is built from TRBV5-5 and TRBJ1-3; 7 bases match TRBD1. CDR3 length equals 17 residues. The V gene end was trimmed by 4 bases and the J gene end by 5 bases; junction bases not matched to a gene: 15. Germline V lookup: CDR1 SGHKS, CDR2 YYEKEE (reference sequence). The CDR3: CASSPRSPTGMRNTIYF. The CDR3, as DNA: TGTGCCAGCAGCCCCAGATCCCCGACAGGGATGAGAAACACCATATATTTT. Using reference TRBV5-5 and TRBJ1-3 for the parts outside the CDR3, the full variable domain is DAGVTQSPTHLIKTRGQQVTLRCSPISGHKSVSWYQQVLGQGPQFIFQYYEKEERGRGNFPDRFSARQFPNYSSELNVNALLLGDSALYLCASSPRSPTGMRNTIYFGEGSWLTVV.

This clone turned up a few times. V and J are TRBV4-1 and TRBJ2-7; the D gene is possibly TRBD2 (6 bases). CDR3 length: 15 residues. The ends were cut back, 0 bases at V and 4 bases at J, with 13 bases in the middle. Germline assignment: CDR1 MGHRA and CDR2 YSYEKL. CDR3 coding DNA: TGCGCCAGCAGCCAAGAAAGCGTTAGCGGTTACGAGCAGTACTTC. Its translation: CASSQESVSGYEQYF.

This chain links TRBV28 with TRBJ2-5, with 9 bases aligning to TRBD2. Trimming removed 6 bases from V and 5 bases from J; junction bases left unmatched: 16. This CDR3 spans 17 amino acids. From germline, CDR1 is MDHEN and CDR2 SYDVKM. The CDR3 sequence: CASSSTSGRTFGETQYF. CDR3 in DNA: TGTGCCAGCAGCAGTACTAGCGGGCGGACTTTCGGGGAGACCCAGTACTTC.

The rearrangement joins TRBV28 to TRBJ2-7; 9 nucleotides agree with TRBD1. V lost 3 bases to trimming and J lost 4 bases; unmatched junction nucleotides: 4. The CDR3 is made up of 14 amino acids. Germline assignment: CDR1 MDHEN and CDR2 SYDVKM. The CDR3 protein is CASSFPGQGYEQYF. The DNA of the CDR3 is TGTGCCAGCAGTTTTCCGGGACAGGGATACGAGCAGTACTTC. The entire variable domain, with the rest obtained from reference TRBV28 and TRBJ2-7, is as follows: DVKVTQSSRYLVKRTGEKVFLECVQDMDHENMFWYRQDPGLGLRLIYFSYDVKMKEKGDIPEGYSVSREKKERFSLILESASTNQTSMYLCASSFPGQGYEQYFGPGTRLTVT.

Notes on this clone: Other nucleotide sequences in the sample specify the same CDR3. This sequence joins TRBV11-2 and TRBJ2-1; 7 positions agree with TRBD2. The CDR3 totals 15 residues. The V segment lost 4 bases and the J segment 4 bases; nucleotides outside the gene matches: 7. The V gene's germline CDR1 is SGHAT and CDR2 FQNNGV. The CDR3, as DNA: TGTGCCAGCAGCTCGTTAGCGGGTGGTTACAATGAGCAGTTCTTC. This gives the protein CASSSLAGGYNEQFF.

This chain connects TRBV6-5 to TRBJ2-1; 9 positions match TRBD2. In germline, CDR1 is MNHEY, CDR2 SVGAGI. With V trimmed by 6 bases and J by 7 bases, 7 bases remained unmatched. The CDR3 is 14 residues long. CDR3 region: CASSLGLAGNEQFF. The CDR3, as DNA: TGTGCCAGCAGCCTGGGACTAGCCGGGAATGAGCAGTTCTTC.

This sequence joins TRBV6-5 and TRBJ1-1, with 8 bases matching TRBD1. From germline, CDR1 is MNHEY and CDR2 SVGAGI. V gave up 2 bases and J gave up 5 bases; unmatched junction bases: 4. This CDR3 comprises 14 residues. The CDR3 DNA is TGTGCCAGCAGTTACCAGGGGGCTTTAACTGAAGCTTTCTTT. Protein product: CASSYQGALTEAFF.

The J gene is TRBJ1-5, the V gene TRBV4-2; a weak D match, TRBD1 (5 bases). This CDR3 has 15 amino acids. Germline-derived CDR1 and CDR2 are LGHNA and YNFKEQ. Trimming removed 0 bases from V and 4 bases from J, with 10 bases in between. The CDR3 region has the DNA TGTGCCAGCAGCCAAGAGGGAGGGACTAATCAGCCCCAGCATTTT. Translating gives CASSQEGGTNQPQHF.

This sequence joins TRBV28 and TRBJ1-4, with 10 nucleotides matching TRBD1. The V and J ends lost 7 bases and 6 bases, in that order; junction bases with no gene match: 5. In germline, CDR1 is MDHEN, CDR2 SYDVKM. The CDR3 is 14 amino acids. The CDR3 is CASTSGTGDEKLFF. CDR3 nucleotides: TGTGCCAGCACCTCCGGGACAGGGGATGAAAAACTGTTTTTT. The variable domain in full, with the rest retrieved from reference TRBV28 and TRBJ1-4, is DVKVTQSSRYLVKRTGEKVFLECVQDMDHENMFWYRQDPGLGLRLIYFSYDVKMKEKGDIPEGYSVSREKKERFSLILESASTNQTSMYLCASTSGTGDEKLFFGSGTQLSVL.